This TCR beta chain was captured in a study of OX40 agonist ivuxolimab in advanced cancers. Study in general: Patients were under 90% male with ages roughly 23 to 79, mean around 61. Points from the study as a whole: At 0.1 to 3.0 mg/kg, CD4+ and CD8+ blood T cells expanded clonally by week 6. Expansion of clones was among the lowest in partial responders at 0.1-3.0 mg/kg. Expanded clones tended on average to be more numerous among CD8+ T cells than CD4+.

Clones were read by immunoSEQ multiplex PCR, and TCRdb kept only the in-frame ones, dropping some. Here the sample spans 35,000 to 40,000 clones, about 78% being singletons. For this clone: Its specificity is unknown.

The sequence came from an adult with an advanced solid tumor such as melanoma, head and neck, liver or kidney cancer. The starting material was CD4+ or CD8+ T cells sorted from blood, obtained in a trial of the OX40 agonist ivuxolimab.

CDR3 nucleotides: TGTGCCAGTAGTCACCCGGGGAGTACCAGAGCTTATGGCTACACCTTC. Its translation: CASSHPGSTRAYGYTF. The chain couples TRBV19 to TRBJ1-2; D remains ambiguous. Germline V gene data show CDR1 as LNHDA and CDR2 as SQIVND (reference sequence). The CDR3 sequence is 16 residues long. V shed 5 bases and J shed 5 bases, with 21 bases lying between them.